This T cell receptor (beta chain) was recorded in a study of T cells in Graves' hyperthyroidism and ophthalmopathy. Whole-study findings and limits: Prediction of ophthalmopathy progression came a median about 6 months pre-onset. Most thyroid clonotypes expanded above 0.001 were also detected in blood.

Using RNA transcripts as the source, TCR beta CDR3 regions were amplified. The study used the HTBI primer set for a first-round RT-PCR of the TCR CDR3. TCRdb itself ran the multiplex PCR reads through MiXCR, one entry per CDR3 protein. Among about 600,000 distinct CDR3 sequences listed, roughly 16% were seen once. Trimming shortened V by 8 bases and J by 6 bases, and 19 bases separated the two germline ends. This CDR3 is 14 amino acids long. CDR1 LGHNT and CDR2 FRNRAP come from the germline V gene. Ophthalmopathy in the patients scored at least 3 on Clinical Activity Score and at least 4 on NOSPECS grade, lasting under 3 months. Exclusion of patients followed from uncontrolled infection, other autoimmune disease, pregnancy or lactation. For this clonotype: The antigen remains unidentified.

Sequencing input: blood. The V and J genes are TRBV12-5 and TRBJ1-1, with a tentative D call TRBD1 (5 bases). This TCR derives from a woman aged 40 to 55 with Graves' ophthalmopathy. The CDR3 spells CASNLWGGEAEAFF. The CDR3 DNA sequence: TGTGCTAGTAACCTTTGGGGGGGAGAGGCTGAAGCTTTCTTT.